This TCR beta chain was sequenced during a study of T cell repertoires in cytomegalovirus infection. Study-level background: Both CMV infection and a matching HLA type were indicated by public TCR beta signatures.

The germline V gene encodes CDR1 MGHDK and CDR2 SYGVNS. The CDR3 covers 17 residues. V was trimmed by 4 bases and J by 1 base, leaving 14 bases between them. TCRdb redid the calling of the reads with MiXCR, one entry per CDR3 protein. Found here are around 130,000 distinct CDR3 sequences, more than 7% of them singletons; the top ten hold around 10%. The clonotype comes from a human donor in good health (CMV status not recorded). Some clones in this sample may be carry-over from other donors' samples. The chain links TRBV25-1 to TRBJ1-6; a weak D match, TRBD1 (5 bases). The sequencing sample was made of PBMCs. The CDR3 region is CASSATGTWSYNSPLHF. The CDR3 DNA follows: TGTGCCAGCAGTGCGACCGGGACTTGGTCCTATAATTCACCCCTCCACTTT.